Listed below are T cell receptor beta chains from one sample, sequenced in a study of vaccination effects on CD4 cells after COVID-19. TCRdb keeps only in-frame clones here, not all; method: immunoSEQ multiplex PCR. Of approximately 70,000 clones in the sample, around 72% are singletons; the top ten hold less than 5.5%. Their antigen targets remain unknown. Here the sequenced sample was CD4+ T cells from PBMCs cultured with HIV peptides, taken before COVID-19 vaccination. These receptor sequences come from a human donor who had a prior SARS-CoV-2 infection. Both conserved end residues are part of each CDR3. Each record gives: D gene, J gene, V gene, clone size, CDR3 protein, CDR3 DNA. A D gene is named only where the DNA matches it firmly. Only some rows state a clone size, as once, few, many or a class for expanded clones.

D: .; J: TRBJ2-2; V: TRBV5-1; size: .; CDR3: CASSWYRLSNTGELFF; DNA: TGCGCCAGCAGCTGGTACAGGCTTTCGAACACCGGGGAGCTGTTTTTT
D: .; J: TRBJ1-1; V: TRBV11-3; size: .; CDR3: CASSLQVLNTEAFF; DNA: TGTGCCAGCAGCTTACAGGTCTTGAACACTGAAGCTTTCTTT
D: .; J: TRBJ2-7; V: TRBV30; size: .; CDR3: CAYNGRRPGGSGSYEQYF; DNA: TGTGCCTACAACGGACGGCGTCCGGGTGGGAGTGGTTCGTACGAGCAGTACTTC
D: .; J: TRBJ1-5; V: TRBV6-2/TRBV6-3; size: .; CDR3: CASSSLTGTWGNQPQHF; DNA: TGTGCCAGCAGTTCTCTCACCGGGACATGGGGCAATCAGCCCCAGCATTTT
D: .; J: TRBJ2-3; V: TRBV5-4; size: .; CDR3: CASSSQRFSDTQYF; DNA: TGTGCCAGCAGCTCCCAGCGGTTCTCAGATACGCAGTATTTT
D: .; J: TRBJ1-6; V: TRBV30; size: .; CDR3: CAWSVHHNSPLHF; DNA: TGTGCCTGGAGTGTACATCATAATTCACCCCTCCACTTT
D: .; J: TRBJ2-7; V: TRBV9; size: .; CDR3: CASSPRDGKTYEQYF; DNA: TGTGCCAGCAGCCCCCGGGACGGGAAAACCTACGAGCAGTACTTC
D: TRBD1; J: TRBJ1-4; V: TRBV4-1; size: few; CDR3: CASSQATGTANEKLFF; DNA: TGCGCCAGCAGCCAGGCGACCGGGACAGCTAATGAAAAACTGTTTTTT
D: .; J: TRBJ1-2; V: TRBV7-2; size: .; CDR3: CTSSSGRNYGYTF; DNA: TGTACCAGCAGCTCGGGACGGAACTATGGCTACACCTTC
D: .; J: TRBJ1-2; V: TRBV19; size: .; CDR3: CASIISTGAYGYTF; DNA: TGTGCCAGTATTATCTCCACAGGTGCTTATGGCTACACCTTC
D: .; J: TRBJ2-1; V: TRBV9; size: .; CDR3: CASSVGGREVEQFF; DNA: TGTGCCAGCAGCGTAGGTGGGCGGGAAGTAGAGCAGTTCTTC
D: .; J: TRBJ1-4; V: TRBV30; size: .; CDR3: CAWSEGLGNEKLFF; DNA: TGTGCCTGGAGTGAGGGACTGGGAAATGAAAAACTGTTTTTT
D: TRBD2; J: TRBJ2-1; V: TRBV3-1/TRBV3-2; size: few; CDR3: CASSQDQGRQRLAGGLGNEQFF; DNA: TGTGCCAGCAGCCAAGATCAGGGCAGACAGAGACTAGCGGGAGGGCTGGGGAATGAGCAGTTCTTC
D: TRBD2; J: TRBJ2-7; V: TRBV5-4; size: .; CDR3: CASSLSRRTSVYEQYF; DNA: TGTGCCAGCAGCTTGAGTCGACGGACTAGCGTCTACGAGCAGTACTTC